This T cell receptor (beta chain) was found in a study of monozygotic twins with inflammatory bowel disease. As for this clonotype: What it binds is unknown.

The CDR3 has 16 amino acids. Germline CDR1 and CDR2: SGHDT and YYEEEE. Study results and limitations: The data gave no support to a single strong IBD-associated signal or clonotype. In the analysis, different T cell subtypes could not be told apart.

Donors gave around 2.5 ml of blood apiece. Every TCR library used roughly 3,800 ng of total RNA. Following a re-call of the 5' RACE reads, TCRdb has one entry per CDR3 protein and lacks DNA. Recorded here are approximately 330,000 distinct CDR3 sequences; the top ten clones represent 2% to 2.5%. This clonotype was obtained from a human donor with ulcerative colitis or Crohn's disease, or a healthy co-twin of an affected twin (not recorded which). The source material was blood. This sequence joins TRBV5-6 and TRBJ1-1; the D gene TCRdb calls, TRBD1, cannot be checked with no DNA. The CDR3 reads CASSLVRGLLYTEAFF.